What follows are 26 T cell receptor beta chains derived from one specimen sequenced in a study of blood T cell repertoires in COVID-19. Sequencing used immunoSEQ multiplex PCR; TCRdb keeps in-frame clones, though not all of them. This table holds 120,000 to 150,000 clones, 75% to 90% found once. Input material: peripheral blood. The receptors stem from a woman older than 75 with acute or convalescent COVID-19.

The genes are TRBV6-1 and TRBJ2-1, with a tentative D call TRBD2 (6 bases). V was cut by 1 base and J by 14 bases, with 12 bases left in between. This CDR3 has 12 residues. Germline lookup yields CDR1 MNHNS and CDR2 SASEGT. The CDR3 DNA sequence: TGTGCCAGCAGTGAAGACGGACTATCGGAGTTCTTC. It codes for CASSEDGLSEFF.

The rearrangement links TRBV19 to TRBJ1-1; tentatively, D is TRBD1 (6 bases). CDR1 LNHDA and CDR2 SQIVND come from the germline V gene (reference sequence). Trimming left V 4 bases short and J 6 bases short, with 18 bases between. CDR3 size: 15 residues. This CDR3 reads CASSNGGPFMAEAFF. CDR3 DNA sequence: TGTGCCAGTAGTAACGGGGGGCCATTTATGGCTGAAGCTTTCTTT.

This clone was seen once. V gene TRBV24-1 combines with J gene TRBJ2-3; 9 bases map to TRBD1. J was trimmed by 4 bases and V by 9 bases; bases with no gene match: 7. The CDR3 covers 14 residues. In germline, CDR1 is KGHDR, CDR2 SFDVKD. The CDR3 here is CATSTGGFADTQYF. For the CDR3, the DNA is TGTGCCACCTCGACAGGGGGATTTGCAGATACGCAGTATTTT.

The J gene is TRBJ1-2, the V gene TRBV4-1; TRBD1 is a possible D gene (5 bases). This CDR3 has 14 residues. The V end was cut by 0 bases, the J end by 4 bases, with 9 bases between. From germline, CDR1 is MGHRA and CDR2 YSYEKL. The CDR3 DNA reads TGCGCCAGCAGCCAAGACGCAGGGTCCTATGGCTACACCTTC. As protein: CASSQDAGSYGYTF.

V and J are TRBV19 and TRBJ1-1; D is unresolved. Trimming took 5 bases from V and 1 from J, leaving 14 bases between them. This CDR3 has 15 residues. CDR1 and CDR2 from the germline V gene are LNHDA and SQIVND (reference sequence). The CDR3 loop is CASSAAGTWNTEAFF. In nucleotides, the CDR3 is TGTGCCAGTAGTGCCGCAGGAACCTGGAACACTGAAGCTTTCTTT.

The chain uses TRBV6-4 and TRBJ2-7, with a tentative D call TRBD1 (5 bases). The germline V gene has CDR1 MRHNA and CDR2 SNTAGT. V dropped 0 bases and J dropped 0 bases, with 15 bases sitting between them. The CDR3 is 17 residues long. The CDR3 nucleotides read TGTGCCAGCAGTGACTCCGTTAAGGGGATGAGCTCCTACGAGCAGTACTTC. This translates into CASSDSVKGMSSYEQYF.

This clone was recorded once. This CDR3 reads CASSPGLIQETQYF. The CDR3, as DNA: TGTGCCAGCTCACCGGGACTGATCCAAGAGACCCAGTACTTC. The chain links TRBV18 to TRBJ2-5; possible D gene TRBD2, 6 bases. The V end was cut by 3 bases, the J end by 1 base, with 9 bases between. Germline V gives CDR1 KGHSH, CDR2 LQKENI. The CDR3 totals 14 residues.

V gene TRBV5-6 combines with J gene TRBJ2-6; 7 bases are a match to TRBD1. CDR3 size: 18 residues. Germline V gives CDR1 SGHDT, CDR2 YYEEEE. V was pared by 3 bases and J by 0 bases, with 9 bases of the junction left unmatched. CDR3 bases: TGTGCCAGCAGCTCCCGGGACAGCATCATCTCTGGGGCCAACGTCCTGACTTTC. This gives the protein CASSSRDSIISGANVLTF.

The genes are TRBV10-1 and TRBJ1-5, with a tentative D call TRBD1 (5 bases). The CDR3 totals 13 residues. Germline V gene lookup returns CDR1 WNHNN and CDR2 SYGVQD (reference sequence). Trimming removed 4 bases from V and 8 bases from J, with 12 bases in between. Here the CDR3 reads CASSAGTYEPQHF. For the CDR3, the DNA is TGCGCCAGCAGTGCCGGGACTTATGAGCCCCAGCATTTT.

Details on this clone: In the same sample, other DNA sequences code for this CDR3. The chain recombines TRBV28 with TRBJ1-1; no firm D call. CDR3 size: 13 residues. The V gene lost 5 bases and the J gene lost 1 base, with 8 bases spanning the gap. CDR1 is MDHEN, CDR2 SYDVKM, per germline. CDR3 residues: CASSRYKNTEAFF. In nucleotides, the CDR3 is TGTGCCAGCAGTCGATACAAGAACACTGAAGCTTTCTTT.

This chain uses TRBV13 with TRBJ1-2; 7 bases are a match to TRBD1. Germline trimming cut 5 bases from V and 1 base from J; bases unmatched to any gene: 1. The germline CDR1 and CDR2 sequences are PRHDT and FYEKMQ (reference sequence). The CDR3 loop spans 13 amino acids. CDR3 sequence (DNA): TGTGCCAGCAGCGGACAGGTTAACTATGGCTACACCTTC. Encoded protein: CASSGQVNYGYTF.

J is TRBJ2-5 and V is TRBV2; perhaps TRBD2 as D (6 bases). Trimming stripped 6 bases from V and 5 bases from J, with 22 bases between. Germline V lookup: CDR1 SNHLY, CDR2 FYNNEI. The length of the CDR3 is 16 residues. The chain's CDR3 is CASSDGRGGRGETQYF. The CDR3 region has the DNA TGTGCCAGCAGCGACGGACGGGGCGGCCGGGGGGAGACCCAGTACTTC. The variable domain in full, with the rest retrieved from reference TRBV2 and TRBJ2-5, is EPEVTQTPSHQVTQMGQEVILRCVPISNHLYFYWYRQILGQKVEFLVSFYNNEISEKSEIFDDQFSVERPDGSNFTLKIRSTKLEDSAMYFCASSDGRGGRGETQYFGPGTRLLVL.

The chain is built from TRBV4-1 and TRBJ1-5; D perhaps matches TRBD1 (5 bases). The CDR3 is 16 residues long. V shed 1 base and J shed 4 bases, with 14 bases lying between them. From germline, CDR1 is MGHRA and CDR2 YSYEKL. CDR3 bases: TGCGCCAGCAGCCAAGTGCATTGGACATATAATCAGCCCCAGCATTTT. Protein sequence: CASSQVHWTYNQPQHF.

This rearrangement joins TRBV5-1 to TRBJ1-2, with no clear D. Germline V lookup: CDR1 SGHRS, CDR2 YFSETQ. The CDR3 runs to 13 residues. The V and J ends lost 0 bases and 8 bases respectively, with 11 bases between them. The DNA of the CDR3 is TGCGCCAGCAGCTTGGGAGTCCGCGGCGGCTACACCTTC. Amino acids: CASSLGVRGGYTF.

This clone was recorded once. The chain links TRBV5-4 to TRBJ2-5; a weak D match, TRBD1 (6 bases). V was clipped by 3 bases and J by 4 bases, with 13 bases between them. Germline lookup yields CDR1 SGHNT and CDR2 YYREEE (reference sequence). The CDR3 extends over 14 amino acids. The CDR3 DNA follows: TGTGCCAGCAGCTACCGAAGGGGGAGAGAGACCCAGTACTTC. Amino acids: CASSYRRGRETQYF.

The J gene is TRBJ1-2, the V gene TRBV5-1; 8 bases are shared with TRBD1. V lost 0 bases to trimming and J lost 4 bases; unmatched junction nucleotides: 5. CDR3 length: 15 amino acids. From germline, CDR1 is SGHRS and CDR2 YFSETQ. The CDR3 here is CASSLVRGLGYGYTF. The CDR3 nucleotides are TGCGCCAGCAGCTTGGTCAGGGGGCTTGGCTATGGCTACACCTTC.

The chain recombines TRBV9 with TRBJ1-2; D is ambiguous. In germline, CDR1 is SGDLS, CDR2 YYNGEE. V was pared by 0 bases and J by 4 bases, with 16 bases between. This CDR3 is 16 amino acids long. The CDR3 coding sequence is TGTGCCAGCAGCGTAGAAAATGAGGCGGGAAGCTATGGCTACACCTTC. The encoded protein is CASSVENEAGSYGYTF.

The chain uses TRBV4-1 and TRBJ1-5; 7 bases match TRBD1. This CDR3 contains 15 residues. CDR1 is MGHRA and CDR2 is YSYEKL in the germline V gene. Trimming cost V 5 bases and J 7 bases; bases outside gene matches: 11. Written as DNA, the CDR3 is TGCGCCAGCAGCGTACGACAGGGTGCAGAGCAGCCCCAGCATTTT. As protein: CASSVRQGAEQPQHF.

V usage is TRBV28 and J usage is TRBJ1-5; D uncertain. Germline CDR1 and CDR2: MDHEN and SYDVKM. The CDR3 runs 15 residues. Trimming shortened V by 4 bases and J by 4 bases, and 14 bases separated the two germline ends. The CDR3 DNA sequence: TGTGCCAGCAGTTCCGAAGGGAGGATAAATCAGCCCCAGCATTTT. It translates to CASSSEGRINQPQHF.

The J gene is TRBJ2-3, the V gene TRBV5-1; TRBD2 matches 11 bases. The CDR3 is 14 residues long. Germline-derived CDR1 and CDR2 are SGHRS and YFSETQ. After removal of 4 bases from V and 8 bases from J, the junction contained 6 bases not matched to a gene. The CDR3 DNA reads TGCGCCAGCAGCACGGGACTAGCGGCCCTTACGCAGTATTTT. Amino acid sequence: CASSTGLAALTQYF.

As to this clone: The junction departs from germline at one end; a sequencing error may be responsible. The V call is TRBV4-2, the J call TRBJ2-1, with 7 positions matching TRBD1. The CDR3 totals 15 residues. Per germline, CDR1 LGHNA and CDR2 YNFKEQ. The CDR3 is CASSPQGGSHNEQFF. CDR3 sequence (DNA): TGTGCCAGCAGCCCTCAAGGGGGCTCCCACAATGAGCAGTTCTTC.

This chain connects TRBV5-6 to TRBJ2-5; 7 bases are shared with TRBD2. The CDR3 length is 14 residues. CDR1 and CDR2 from the germline V gene are SGHDT and YYEEEE. V lost 4 bases to trimming and J lost 6 bases; unmatched junction nucleotides: 9. The CDR3 reads CASSVSGTKQTQYF. The CDR3 DNA is TGTGCCAGCAGCGTATCCGGGACTAAGCAGACCCAGTACTTC.

V and J are TRBV29-1 and TRBJ2-7, with D tentatively TRBD2 (6 bases). Germline CDR1 is SQVTM and CDR2 is ANQGSEA. There are 11 residues in the CDR3. Between the trimmed V and J ends, which lost 4 bases and 2 bases, there was a span of 6 bases. The CDR3, as DNA: TGCAGCGTTGTAGCGGCCTACGAGCAGTACTTC. Translated: CSVVAAYEQYF.

This chain links TRBV3-1 (or the pseudogene TRBV3-2) with TRBJ2-3; maybe TRBD1 (6 bases). V lost 0 bases and J 2 bases, leaving 12 bases between the germline ends. This CDR3 contains 16 residues. Germline CDR1 and CDR2: LGHDT and YNNKEL (reference sequence). Here the CDR3 DNA reads TGTGCCAGCAGCCAAGATGGGGGCATTCCCACAGATACGCAGTATTTT. This encodes CASSQDGGIPTDTQYF.

This clone was counted a few times. This chain joins TRBV5-1 and TRBJ2-1; D is unclear. Germline CDR1 reads SGHRS; CDR2 reads YFSETQ. This CDR3 contains 14 residues. Trimming shortened V by 3 bases and J by 5 bases, and 12 bases separated the two germline ends. The chain's CDR3 is CASSSTASNNEQFF. CDR3 coding DNA: TGCGCCAGCAGCTCAACAGCTTCTAACAATGAGCAGTTCTTC.

The chain couples TRBV15 to TRBJ2-3; 7 nucleotides align to TRBD1. Germline V gives CDR1 LNHNV, CDR2 YYDKDF (reference sequence). The CDR3 covers 16 residues. Trimming cost V 5 bases and J 1 base; bases outside gene matches: 9. DNA for the CDR3: TGTGCCACCAGCGGTGGGACAGCCGAGCGCACAGATACGCAGTATTTT. Translation: CATSGGTAERTDTQYF.